These T cell receptor beta chains were read from a single sample in a study of CD8+CD57+ T cells in acquired aplastic anemia. A single record per CDR3 protein comes from TCRdb applying MiXCR to the reads. Of about 270,000 distinct CDR3 sequences detected, 82% appear once; the ten largest clones hold roughly two fifths. The specimen sequenced was sorted CD4+, CD8+, or CD8+CD57+ T cells (not recorded which) from PBMCs. The receptors derive from a human donor with aplastic anemia. CDR3s include the opening cysteine and the closing phenylalanine or tryptophan. Fields, in order: J gene, V gene, clone size, D gene, CDR3 length, CDR3 DNA, CDR3 protein. The D gene is left open where the match is weak. Only part of the rows carry a size: once, few, many, or a class if the clone is expanded.

TRBJ2-7	TRBV7-3	-	TRBD2	14	TGTGCCAGCAGTTCTAGCGGGACTTGCGGAGAGACCCAGTTC	CASSSSGTCGETQF
TRBJ2-1	TRBV2	-	TRBD2	12	TGTGCCAGCAGCTTGGGGGGGATCCAGCAGCAGTTC	CASSLGGIQQQF
TRBJ2-1	TRBV7-9	-	-	15	-	CASSLDWGGGNQYFF
TRBJ1-1	TRBV27	many	-	13	TGTGCCAGCAGTTTAAAGGGGATCACTGAAGCTTTCTTT	CASSLKGITEAFF
TRBJ1-2	TRBV7-9	-	-	16	TGTGCCAGCAGCTTGGAAAGAAGCGGGGGGAGCGATGACTACACCTTC	CASSLERSGGSDDYTF
TRBJ2-1	TRBV25-1	-	-	15	TGTGCCAGCAGCCGGTCGTTAGCCACACGTAATGAGCAGTTCTTC	CASSRSLATRNEQFF
TRBJ1-2	TRBV9	-	-	15	TGTGCCAGCAGAGGAGCTGGGAACGCCGAGTACTTCGACACCTTC	CASRGAGNAEYFDTF
TRBJ2-5	TRBV7-6	-	TRBD1	14	TGTGCCAGCAGTACAGACAGGGACAATTCACCCCTCCACTTC	CASSTDRDNSPLHF
TRBJ1-1	TRBV9	-	-	15	TGTGCCAGCAGCACAGGGATCATGGAGACCCAGTACTCTTTCTTT	CASSTGIMETQYSFF
TRBJ2-3	TRBV10-1	-	TRBD2	15	TGCGCCAGCCTAAAAGGACTAGCGGACACAGATACGCAGTATTTT	CASLKGLADTDTQYF
TRBJ2-3	TRBV9	-	TRBD2	13	TGTGCCAGCGGGGAAGCGGGGAACAATAAGCACTTTTTT	CASGEAGNNKHFF
TRBJ2-5	TRBV15	-	-	12	TGTGCCGGCCACGGGGGTAGGGAGACCCAGTACTTC	CAGHGGRETQYF
TRBJ2-1	TRBV15	-	-	12	TGTGCCACCAGCAGAGGTCAAGATGAGCAGTTCTTC	CATSRGQDEQFF
TRBJ2-7	TRBV7-9	-	-	15	TGTGCCAGCAGCTTAACTAGTGGGGAATTATACGAGCAGTACTTC	CASSLTSGELYEQYF
TRBJ2-7	TRBV9	-	-	14	TGTGCCAGCAGCGTAAGCGAATGGCTGACCTACCAGCACTTC	CASSVSEWLTYQHF
TRBJ1-6	TRBV2	-	-	15	TGTGCCAGCAGTGAAAGGGGATCGTCTAATTCACCCCTCCACTTT	CASSERGSSNSPLHF
TRBJ2-7	TRBV7-8	-	TRBD1	14	TGTACCAGCAGCTTACAGGGGACCAACTACGAGCAGTACTTC	CTSSLQGTNYEQYF
TRBJ2-1	TRBV6-1	-	-	13	TGTGCCCGCAGTGAGGGACGGGCGGGAAGTCTGTCCTTC	CARSEGRAGSLSF
TRBJ2-3	TRBV7-8	-	-	13	TGTGCCAGCAGCTTCGCGGGCACAGACGCTACGTATTTT	CASSFAGTDATYF
TRBJ2-5	TRBV15	-	-	14	TGTGCCACCAGCAGACGCAACTGGCAAGAGACCCAGTACTTC	CATSRRNWQETQYF
TRBJ2-7	TRBV5-1	-	-	15	TGCGCCAGCAGCTTGTTTGGCGGGGAGGCGTACGAGCAGTACTTC	CASSLFGGEAYEQYF
TRBJ2-1	TRBV7-9	-	-	16	TGTGCCAGCAGCTACGTACAGAGCAACTACGAGCAGTACCAGTTCTTC	CASSYVQSNYEQYQFF
TRBJ2-7	TRBV7-8	-	-	14	TGTGCCAGCAGTTTAGCGCAGGGTCCCTACACGCAGTACTTC	CASSLAQGPYTQYF
TRBJ2-3	TRBV7-8	-	-	14	TGTGCCAGCAGCTTTCCGGCAGATCGGACAACGCATTACTTT	CASSFPADRTTHYF
TRBJ2-5	TRBV15	-	-	14	TGTGCCACCAGCAGGGGCGCCAGCCACGGGACCCAGTACTTC	CATSRGASHGTQYF
TRBJ2-6	TRBV2	-	-	16	TGTGCCAGCAGTGATGGGGGTAGCCATGAGGAGTTCGTCCTGACTTTC	CASSDGGSHEEFVLTF
TRBJ1-2	TRBV10-3	few	TRBD1	16	TGTGCCATCAGTGAGTCGGGACAGGGGGCTAACTATGGCTACACCTTC	CAISESGQGANYGYTF
TRBJ1-2	TRBV7-6	-	-	15	TGTGCCAGCAGCTCCACTACAGGGAGCGACTCTGGCTTTACCTTC	CASSSTTGSDSGFTF
TRBJ1-2	TRBV7-2	-	-	17	TGTGCCAGCAGCAGGTCGAGGGGTCCCTCGGTAGAGTATGGCTACACCTTC	CASSRSRGPSVEYGYTF
TRBJ2-3	TRBV5-1	-	-	14	TGCGCCAGCAGCTTGGTAGGGTACGAGCATACGCAGTATTTT	CASSLVGYEHTQYF
TRBJ2-5	TRBV7-9	-	-	14	TGTGCCAGCAGCTTTCGAAGAAGCGGAGGGAGCGAGTACTTC	CASSFRRSGGSEYF
TRBJ1-1	TRBV5-1	-	-	14	TGCGCCAGCAGCTGGGACGGGGTGAACACTGAAGCTTTCTTT	CASSWDGVNTEAFF
TRBJ2-3	TRBV5-1	-	TRBD1	15	TGTGCCAGCAGCTTGAATAGGGGGCGTCGAGATACGCAGTATTTT	CASSLNRGRRDTQYF
TRBJ1-6	TRBV7-4	-	-	16	TGTGCCAGCAGCGTAGAAGGCGAGAACACTGAAGCTTTCCTCCACTTT	CASSVEGENTEAFLHF
TRBJ1-1	TRBV7-8	-	-	15	TGTGCCAGCAGCTTAGCGCTAGCTGCGGATACTGAGGATTTCTTT	CASSLALAADTEDFF
TRBJ1-2	TRBV10-3	few	-	13	TGTGCCATCAGTGAGCCGGCAGGGGACGGCCACACCTTC	CAISEPAGDGHTF
TRBJ2-6	TRBV9	-	-	16	TGTGCCAGCAGCCAAGACCAGGGCTCTGGGGCTTACGTCCTGACTTTC	CASSQDQGSGAYVLTF
TRBJ2-3	TRBV5-1	-	-	13	TGCGCCAGCAGCTTGGGATCGGGGGAGCAGCAGTATTTT	CASSLGSGEQQYF
TRBJ2-3	TRBV7-2	-	-	14	TGTGCCAGCAGCTTAAGCAGGGGTGCGGGGCCGCAAGAGTTT	CASSLSRGAGPQEF
TRBJ1-6	TRBV7-9	-	-	14	TGTGCCAGCAGCCCCCTGACGGGGGGTCACACAGATACGTTT	CASSPLTGGHTDTF
TRBJ2-3	TRBV11-1	-	-	13	TGTGCCAGCAGGGACGAGCTCACAGATACGCAGTATTTT	CASRDELTDTQYF
TRBJ2-3	TRBV9	once	-	14	TGTGCCAGCAGCCTAACCCGACAGCGGAGACCCAGTAATTTT	CASSLTRQRRPSNF